This T cell receptor beta chain was profiled in a study of CD8+CD57+ T cells in acquired aplastic anemia. Genomic DNA served as template for TCR beta VDJ and CDR3 profiling. TCRdb used MiXCR to reprocess the reads, holding one entry per CDR3 protein. The data hold 200,000 to 250,000 distinct CDR3 sequences, with approximately 65% observed a single time. This CDR3 has 13 amino acids. Trimming at V came to 2 bases and at J to 12 bases, leaving 8 bases not matched to a gene. CDR1 SNHLY and CDR2 FYNNEI come from the germline V gene. By flow cytometry, patients selected for sequencing had shown an expansion of CD8+CD57+ cells.

Sequencing was performed on sorted CD4+, CD8+, or CD8+CD57+ T cells (not recorded which) from PBMCs. This sequence was found in a human donor with aplastic anemia. This chain joins TRBV2 and TRBJ1-2; 8 nucleotides match TRBD1. The CDR3 region is CASSETWTGTDTF. CDR3 bases: TGTGCCAGCAGTGAAACTTGGACAGGGACAGACACCTTC.